These 2 T cell receptor beta chains were all obtained from the same sample, sequenced in a study of tumor-infiltrating lymphocytes in localized non-small cell lung cancer. The table came from immunoSEQ multiplex PCR; TCRdb's copy has only in-frame clones and leaves some out. The sample yields about 16,000 clones, approximately 71% seen once. The sequenced sample was lung tumor tissue. These receptors all come from a human donor with non-small cell lung cancer.

This clone has only a few counts. V gene TRBV6-5 combines with J gene TRBJ1-3; D remains unclear. Trimming took 5 bases from V and 0 from J, leaving 8 bases between them. The CDR3 runs 14 residues. Germline lookup yields CDR1 MNHEY and CDR2 SVGAGI. Here the CDR3 DNA reads TGTGCCAGCAGTAGACAACCCTCTGGAAACACCATATATTTT. Its translation: CASSRQPSGNTIYF.

This chain joins TRBV18 and TRBJ1-5; D gene ambiguous. V was pared by 4 bases and J by 4 bases, with 8 bases between. Germline V lookup: CDR1 KGHSH, CDR2 LQKENI. There are 13 residues in the CDR3. CDR3 amino acids: CASSLEENQPQHF. As DNA, the CDR3 is TGTGCCAGCTCACTCGAGGAGAATCAGCCCCAGCATTTT.